The 14 T cell receptor beta chains reported below all come from one sample, sequenced in a study of blood T cell repertoires in COVID-19 (dated by TCRdb to between 2020 and 2021). Libraries were prepared through the immunoSEQ multiplex PCR assay. This immuneACCESS table, as held by TCRdb, lists in-frame sequences with V and J called but not all clones. Of the missing ones, under half trace to an unresolved V gene in checked studies; the others have no known cause. A total of some 180,000 clones appear in this sample, 70% to 90% of them only once. The top ten constitute roughly 21% of the sample. Sample: peripheral blood. These receptors all come from a man between 60 and 75 years old with active or convalescent COVID-19.

The chain employs TRBV3-1 (or the pseudogene TRBV3-2) and TRBJ2-2; perhaps TRBD1 as D (6 bases). The V end was cut by 0 bases, the J end by 8 bases, with 10 bases between. The CDR3 sequence is 14 residues long. Germline CDR1 and CDR2: LGHDT and YNNKEL (reference sequence). CDR3 amino acids: CASSQEGAGGELFF. In nucleotides, the CDR3 is TGTGCCAGCAGCCAAGAGGGGGCTGGGGGGGAGCTGTTTTTT.

This rearrangement joins TRBV11-2 to TRBJ2-1; 8 bases are shared with TRBD1. Trimming at V came to 1 base and at J to 5 bases, leaving 4 bases not matched to a gene. From germline, CDR1 is SGHAT and CDR2 FQNNGV. The length of the CDR3 is 15 residues. CDR3 DNA: TGTGCCAGCAGCTTAGCAGGGGGCCCAAACAATGAGCAGTTCTTC. Translated: CASSLAGGPNNEQFF.

This chain connects TRBV7-9 to TRBJ2-1, with 8 bases aligning to TRBD1. Germline lookup yields CDR1 SEHNR and CDR2 FQNEAQ (reference sequence). J lost 4 bases, V lost 4 bases, and 3 bases had no gene match. CDR3 size: 14 residues. CDR3 sequence: CASSSDRVYNEQFF. CDR3 in DNA: TGTGCCAGCAGCTCGGACAGGGTATACAATGAGCAGTTCTTC.

This chain uses TRBV15 with TRBJ2-6, with D maybe TRBD2 (7 bases). V was trimmed by 3 bases and J by 5 bases, leaving 14 bases between them. Germline assignment: CDR1 LNHNV and CDR2 YYDKDF (reference sequence). The CDR3 length is 16 residues. CDR3 protein: CATSRGGGARANVLTF. CDR3 nucleotides: TGTGCCACCAGCAGGGGAGGGGGGGCAAGGGCCAACGTCCTGACTTTC. The whole variable domain, remainder taken from reference TRBV15 and TRBJ2-6, is DAMVIQNPRYQVTQFGKPVTLSCSQTLNHNVMYWYQQKSSQAPKLLFHYYDKDFNNEADTPDNFQSRRPNTSFCFLDIRSPGLGDTAMYLCATSRGGGARANVLTFGAGSRLTVL.

The V gene is TRBV6-5, the J gene TRBJ2-4, with 8 bases lining up with TRBD2. The CDR3 consists of 14 residues. The V and J ends lost 8 bases and 4 bases, in that order; junction bases with no gene match: 7. Per the germline V gene, CDR1 is MNHEY and CDR2 is SVGAGI. CDR3 sequence: CASAEAGEKNIQYF. The CDR3 nucleotides read TGTGCCAGCGCCGAAGCGGGGGAAAAAAACATTCAGTACTTC.

The rearrangement joins TRBV2 to TRBJ1-2, with 12 bases identical to TRBD1. The CDR3 extends over 15 amino acids. The germline gives CDR1 SNHLY, CDR2 FYNNEI. V shed 6 bases and J 8 bases; nucleotides not matched to a gene: 10. In DNA, the CDR3 is TGTGCCAGCAGGCGTCCCCTCGGGACAGGGGGCGGCTACACCTTC. This translates into CASRRPLGTGGGYTF.

The chain links TRBV5-1 to TRBJ1-4, with D maybe TRBD1 (6 bases). The V end lost 0 bases, the J end lost 8 bases, and 17 bases lay between the germline ends. The CDR3 totals 16 residues. Germline assignment: CDR1 SGHRS and CDR2 YFSETQ. The CDR3 loop is CASSLAEDSVGEKLFF. CDR3 coding DNA: TGCGCCAGCAGCTTGGCCGAGGACAGCGTCGGCGAAAAACTGTTTTTT.

This clone appeared once. The rearrangement uses TRBV6-5 and TRBJ1-2, with TRBD1 as a possible D gene (6 bases). Germline CDR1 reads MNHEY; CDR2 reads SVGAGI. CDR3 length: 14 amino acids. Trimming stripped 5 bases from V and 7 bases from J, with 17 bases between. CDR3 coding DNA: TGTGCCAGCAGTCAGACAGGCCAGTCTGGTGGCTACACCTTC. Its protein product is CASSQTGQSGGYTF.

The V call is TRBV30, the J call TRBJ2-7, with 8 bases fitting TRBD2. The CDR3 is made up of 13 amino acids. CDR1 is GTSNPN, CDR2 SVGIG, per germline (reference sequence). CDR3 sequence (DNA): TGTGAGTGTTCGGGGGGGGGTCCCTACGAGCAGTACTTC. Protein sequence: CECSGGGPYEQYF.

The V gene is TRBV9, the J gene TRBJ1-1; D is perhaps TRBD1 (5 bases). CDR1 and CDR2 from the germline V gene are SGDLS and YYNGEE. With 2 bases removed from V and 0 bases from J, the gap between germline ends came to 8 bases. The CDR3 is 14 residues long. The CDR3 here is CASSVTVLNTEAFF. CDR3 nucleotides: TGTGCCAGCAGCGTGACAGTCTTGAACACTGAAGCTTTCTTT.

The rearrangement joins TRBV9 to TRBJ1-5, with 7 bases matching TRBD1. The CDR3 is 16 residues long. The J segment lost 7 bases and the V segment lost 5 bases, leaving 15 bases of the junction unmatched. Germline CDR1 reads SGDLS; CDR2 reads YYNGEE. CDR3 nucleotides: TGTGCCAGCAGACGAGTCTTGGAGGGGGCGAAGCAGCCCCAGCATTTT. Translated, it gives CASRRVLEGAKQPQHF.

The chain has TRBV9 and TRBJ2-5, with 9 bases identical to TRBD2. With 2 bases clipped from V and 5 bases from J, the junction kept 7 bases outside the gene matches. The CDR3 runs to 15 residues. The germline V gene has CDR1 SGDLS and CDR2 YYNGEE. CDR3: CASSVLSGGQETQYF. CDR3 nucleotides: TGTGCCAGCAGCGTTCTGAGCGGGGGGCAGGAGACCCAGTACTTC.

The genes are TRBV29-1 and TRBJ1-1; D is uncertain. The germline gives CDR1 SQVTM, CDR2 ANQGSEA. The CDR3 is 12 residues long. V was cut by 7 bases and J by 1 base, with 10 bases left in between. The CDR3: CSARRGNTEAFF. DNA of the CDR3: TGCAGCGCTCGGCGGGGGAACACTGAAGCTTTCTTT. Drawing the rest from reference TRBV29-1 and TRBJ1-1, the complete variable domain is SAVISQKPSRDICQRGTSLTIQCQVDSQVTMMFWYRQQPGQSLTLIATANQGSEATYESGFVIDKFPISRPNLTFSTLTVSNMSPEDSSIYLCSARRGNTEAFFGQGTRLTVV.

This clone was seen a single time. The chain couples TRBV29-1 to TRBJ2-7; D possibly corresponds to TRBD2 (7 bases). V lost 5 bases and J lost 0, with 14 bases in between. The germline V gene encodes CDR1 SQVTM and CDR2 ANQGSEA. There are 14 residues in the CDR3. CDR3 coding DNA: TGCAGCGTTAGGGGGGGGCCAAGCTCCTACGAGCAGTACTTC. It codes for CSVRGGPSSYEQYF.